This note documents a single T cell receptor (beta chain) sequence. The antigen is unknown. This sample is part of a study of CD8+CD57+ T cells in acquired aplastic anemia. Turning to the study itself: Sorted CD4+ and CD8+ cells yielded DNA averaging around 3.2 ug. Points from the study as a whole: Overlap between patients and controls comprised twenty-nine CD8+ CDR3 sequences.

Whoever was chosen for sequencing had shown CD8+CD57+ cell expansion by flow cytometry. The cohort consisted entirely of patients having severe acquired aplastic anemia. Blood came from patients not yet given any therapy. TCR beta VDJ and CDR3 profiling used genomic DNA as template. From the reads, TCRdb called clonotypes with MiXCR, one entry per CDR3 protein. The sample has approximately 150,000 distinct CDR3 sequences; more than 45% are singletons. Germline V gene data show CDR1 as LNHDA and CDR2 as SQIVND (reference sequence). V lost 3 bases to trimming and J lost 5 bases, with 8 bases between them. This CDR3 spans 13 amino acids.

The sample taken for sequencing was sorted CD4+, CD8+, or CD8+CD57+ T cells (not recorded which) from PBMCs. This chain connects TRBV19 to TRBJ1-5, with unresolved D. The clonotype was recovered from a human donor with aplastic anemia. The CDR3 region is CASSIWGDQPQHF. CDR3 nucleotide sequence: TGTGCCAGTAGTATCTGGGGAGATCAGCCCCAGCATTTT.